Shown below are 3 T cell receptor beta chains from a single sample sequenced in a study of OX40 agonist ivuxolimab in advanced cancers. TCRdb's table, derived via immunoSEQ multiplex PCR, lists solely in-frame clones and lacks some. The table records about 98,000 clones, 90% to 95% of them present only once. Material: CD4+ or CD8+ T cells sorted from blood, obtained in a trial of the OX40 agonist ivuxolimab. Receptors were obtained from an adult with an advanced solid tumor such as melanoma, head and neck, liver or kidney cancer.

The chain couples TRBV29-1 to TRBJ2-3; D assignment may be TRBD1 or TRBD2 (5 bases each). This CDR3 has 16 amino acids. Germline CDR1 is SQVTM and CDR2 is ANQGSEA. V was clipped by 4 bases and J by 0 bases, with 17 bases between them. CDR3 loop: CSVGGPRGTSTDTQYF. The CDR3 DNA reads TGCAGCGTTGGGGGCCCGAGGGGAACTAGCACAGATACGCAGTATTTT.

This chain connects TRBV4-2 to TRBJ1-2; D uncertain. This CDR3 has 16 amino acids. V lost 4 bases and J lost 2, with 17 bases in between. Per germline, CDR1 LGHNA and CDR2 YNFKEQ. The CDR3 reads CASSPKLLTENYGYTF. The CDR3 DNA is TGTGCCAGCAGCCCCAAACTGTTAACCGAGAACTATGGCTACACCTTC.

The V call is TRBV6-1, the J call TRBJ2-3; 10 bases line up with TRBD1. V gave up 8 bases and J gave up 3 bases; unmatched junction bases: 2. This CDR3 contains 13 residues. Germline CDR1 and CDR2: MNHNS and SASEGT. The CDR3 DNA reads as TGTGCCAGCTGGGGACAGGGGACAGATACGCAGTATTTT. Its protein is CASWGQGTDTQYF.